This TCR beta chain originates from a study of molecular identifiers for immune sequencing clone quantification. Sorting isolated naive CD8 T cells as CD8+CD4-CCR7+CD45RA+ events. Study-wide points: A shared barcode on identical TCR molecules could lead to underestimated sizes for highly expanded clones.

Bulk TCR libraries used previously described methods and listed TCR primers. MiXCR, applied by TCRdb to the PCR reads, yields one record per CDR3 protein. The repertoire consists of tens of thousands of distinct CDR3 sequences, with more than 15% occurring once and the leading ten covering 0.9% to 1%. On this clonotype itself: Its antigen is not identified. A much larger clone lies a single base off, so this may be a read error. It is likely a read error, because the conserved phenylalanine at the end of the CDR3 is missing.

This sequence originates from a human donor in good health. Some libraries in this study had Jurkat cell RNA spiked in. The source material was naive CD8+ T cells from blood, with Jurkat cell RNA spiked in. The subset was: FACS-sorted CD8+CD4-CCR7+CD45RA+ naive T cells.

The CDR3 sequence is CASSSGQWEQYS. The CDR3, as DNA: TGTGCCAGTAGCTCCGGACAGTGGGAGCAGTACTCC. The chain is built from TRBV19 and TRBJ2-7; TRBD1 is a possible D gene (6 bases). CDR1 is LNHDA and CDR2 is SQIVND in the germline V gene (reference sequence). Between the trimmed V and J ends, which lost 6 bases and 7 bases, there was a span of 13 bases. This CDR3 has 12 residues.